This T cell receptor (beta chain) originates from a study of blood T cell repertoires in COVID-19. For the study at large: Italy, Spain and the United States were the sources of the convalescent and acute COVID-19 samples. PBMCs, B-cell-depleted T cells, or T cells provided the cDNA or gDNA that made up the material.

Original processing notes: Estimation of nucleated cell counts was performed using reference gene primer amplification. The repertoire was sequenced with immunoSEQ multiplex PCR; TCRdb's copy has only in-frame clones and lacks some. V and J calls and clone size follow that table, whereas D and trimming were derived from the DNA. The sample has a few hundred thousand clones, 80% to 90% seen once; the top ten hold around 8%. Germline V gene lookup returns CDR1 LNHDA and CDR2 SQIVND (reference sequence). Between the trimmed V and J ends, which lost 5 bases and 3 bases, there was a span of 12 bases. The CDR3 extends over 14 amino acids.

The V and J genes are TRBV19 and TRBJ2-3; D might be TRBD1 (5 bases). The source is a woman aged 50 to 60 who had recovered from COVID-19. Sequencing used peripheral blood. CDR3 in amino acids: CASSRTPITDTQYF. CDR3 in DNA: TGTGCCAGTAGTCGGACACCGATTACAGATACGCAGTATTTT.